This paragraph covers one T cell receptor (beta chain) sequence. Germline-derived CDR1 and CDR2 are KGHDR and SFDVKD. The CDR3 extends over 17 amino acids. V gave up 4 bases and J gave up 0 bases, with 12 bases separating them. Time point of the sample: newly diagnosed GD, antithyroid drugs for less than 3 months. From PBMCs, RNA was extracted and then used to make the TCR library. Diagnoses of Graves' disease were made by American Thyroid Association guidelines. According to the study, TCR beta libraries were built with iRepertoire HTBI primers and CDR3-region Arm-PCR. TCRdb reprocessed the multiplex PCR reads via MiXCR and lists one record per CDR3 protein. Of more than 300,000 distinct CDR3 sequences listed, about an eighth are singletons. This sample is drawn from a study of regulatory T cells in long-lasting Graves disease. The sample also formed part of further work on T cells in Graves' hyperthyroidism and ophthalmopathy.

The chain uses TRBV24-1 and TRBJ2-6; D call uncertain. This receptor was identified in a woman aged 18-35 years with Graves disease. Material: peripheral blood mononuclear cells (PBMCs), obtained at new diagnosis, from a patient treated with antithyroid drugs. The CDR3 loop is CATSDPRTNSGANVLTF. CDR3 DNA: TGTGCCACCAGTGACCCTCGGACCAACTCTGGGGCCAACGTCCTGACTTTC.